This TCR beta chain was observed in a study of spatial heterogeneity in lung cancer. About the research overall: Sequence detection consistently recorded a greater number of beta-chain than alpha-chain sequences.

The time point: sample taken at primary tumor resection. A total of approximately 69 untreated early-stage non-small cell lung cancer patients served as donors. Whole RNA obtained from tumor, nontumor lung or frozen PBMC underwent sequencing without sorting. Germline V gene sequence: CDR1 SGHNT, CDR2 YYREEE (reference sequence). This CDR3 has 16 residues. Trimming at V came to 4 bases and at J to 2 bases, leaving 7 bases not matched to a gene. This clonotype showed up just a few times. A unique molecular identifier was carried by every single TCR cDNA molecule. TCRdb used MiXCR to reprocess the 5' RACE reads, holding one entry per CDR3 protein. The profile shows some 7,700 distinct CDR3 sequences, 15% to 18% of them singletons.

The sequence came from a male donor with early-stage non-small cell lung cancer. The V gene is TRBV5-4, the J gene TRBJ2-1; 9 bases are shared with TRBD1. Specimen: normal lung tissue next to the tumor, collected at surgery. CDR3 protein: CASSTRTGAAYNEQFF. The CDR3 DNA sequence: TGTGCCAGCAGCACGAGGACAGGGGCGGCCTACAATGAGCAGTTCTTC.